Presented here are 9 T cell receptor beta chains from one specimen sequenced in a study of T cell responses to AZD1222 COVID-19 vaccine (dated by TCRdb to the early 2020s). This specimen's time point label, per the study, means: baseline before first vaccination. The sample's treatment or condition label, in plain terms: meningococcal conjugate vaccine given as trial control. Library construction relied on the immunoSEQ multiplex PCR assay. The table comes from immuneACCESS by way of TCRdb, which keeps in-frame sequences with V and J called. Part of the clones is missing from these tables; in studies checked, under half for an unresolved V gene and the rest for unknown reasons. The table for this sample lists 150,000 to 200,000 clones; 85% to 90% of them were counted only once. 2.7% of the sample goes to the ten largest clones. Here the sequenced sample was peripheral blood, taken on day 0 of MenACWY control vaccination. The origin of the receptors is an adult in good health.

This clone has just one count. The chain has TRBV5-1 and TRBJ2-3; 10 bases align to TRBD2. CDR3 length equals 15 residues. The germline CDR1 and CDR2 sequences are SGHRS and YFSETQ. Unmatched junction bases numbered 7, after V lost 5 bases and J lost 4 bases. CDR3 DNA: TGCGCCAGCAGTCAGCGGGGGGGCCTCGCAGATACGCAGTATTTT. This translates into CASSQRGGLADTQYF. Full variable domain (rest looked up from reference TRBV5-1 and TRBJ2-3): KAGVTQTPRYLIKTRGQQVTLSCSPISGHRSVSWYQQTPGQGLQFLFEYFSETQRNKGNFPGRFSGRQFSNSRSEMNVSTLELGDSALYLCASSQRGGLADTQYFGPGTRLTVL.

The CDR3 loop is CASSQDVGGREHTEAFF. DNA of the CDR3: TGTGCCAGCAGCCAAGATGTGGGGGGGCGCGAACACACTGAAGCTTTCTTT. The chain couples TRBV3-1 (or the pseudogene TRBV3-2) to TRBJ1-1, with D possibly being TRBD1 (6 bases). CDR3 size: 17 residues. V was trimmed by 0 bases and J by 3 bases, leaving 17 bases between them. Germline CDR1 LGHDT, CDR2 YNNKEL (reference sequence).

The chain employs TRBV7-9 and TRBJ1-4, with D hard to call. V shed 0 bases and J shed 6 bases, with 11 bases lying between them. Germline-derived CDR1 and CDR2 are SEHNR and FQNEAQ (reference sequence). This CDR3 has 15 amino acids. The CDR3 protein is CASSLAPPLDEKLFF. The CDR3 DNA follows: TGTGCCAGCAGCTTAGCGCCCCCTTTGGATGAAAAACTGTTTTTT.

V and J are TRBV6-5 and TRBJ2-3; no definite D call. Germline CDR1 reads MNHEY; CDR2 reads SVGAGI. The CDR3 has 11 amino acids. Trimming removed 5 bases from V and 2 bases from J, with 2 bases in between. For the CDR3, the DNA is TGTGCCAGCAGTCCCACAGATACGCAGTATTTT. Protein: CASSPTDTQYF.

V and J are TRBV7-9 and TRBJ2-1; 10 positions match TRBD2. Per the germline V gene, CDR1 is SEHNR and CDR2 is FQNEAQ (reference sequence). V lost 6 bases to trimming and J lost 8 bases; unmatched junction nucleotides: 7. The CDR3 has 14 residues. CDR3 sequence reads: CASRLLAGSYEQFF. In DNA form, the CDR3 reads TGTGCCAGCAGGTTACTAGCGGGAAGTTATGAGCAGTTCTTC.

This sequence joins TRBV7-2 and TRBJ2-7; 8 positions agree with TRBD2. V gave up 0 bases and J gave up 2 bases; unmatched junction bases: 0. The CDR3 loop spans 14 amino acids. Germline CDR1 and CDR2: SGHTA and FQGNSA. Here the CDR3 reads CASSLAGLAYEQYF. In DNA, the CDR3 is TGTGCCAGCAGCTTAGCGGGACTAGCCTACGAGCAGTACTTC.

The V and J genes are TRBV7-9 and TRBJ1-3; TRBD1 might be the D (6 bases). Trimming cost V 5 bases and J 0 bases, with 14 bases left between them. The CDR3 runs to 16 residues. Germline V lookup: CDR1 SEHNR, CDR2 FQNEAQ (reference sequence). The DNA of the CDR3 is TGTGCCAGCAGCACCCCGGGGGCCGACTCTGGAAACACCATATATTTT. It encodes CASSTPGADSGNTIYF.

This clone has just one count. The same CDR3 is also encoded by other DNA sequences in this sample. The V gene is TRBV6-1, the J gene TRBJ1-1, with no clear D. Deletions cut 2 bases from V and 2 bases from J, with 6 bases between. The CDR3 runs 13 residues. Germline V gene sequence: CDR1 MNHNS, CDR2 SASEGT. DNA for the CDR3: TGTGCCAGCAGTGAATTCCGAAACACTGAAGCTTTCTTT. Encoded protein: CASSEFRNTEAFF.

The chain employs TRBV6-2 or TRBV6-3 and TRBJ2-3, with 9 bases aligning to TRBD2. The V and J ends lost 5 bases and 7 bases, in that order; junction bases with no gene match: 4. The CDR3 loop spans 13 amino acids. CDR1 is MNHEY, CDR2 SVGEGT, per germline. DNA of the CDR3: TGTGCCAGCAGTCTGGGACTAGCCAATACGCAGTATTTT. This codes for CASSLGLANTQYF.